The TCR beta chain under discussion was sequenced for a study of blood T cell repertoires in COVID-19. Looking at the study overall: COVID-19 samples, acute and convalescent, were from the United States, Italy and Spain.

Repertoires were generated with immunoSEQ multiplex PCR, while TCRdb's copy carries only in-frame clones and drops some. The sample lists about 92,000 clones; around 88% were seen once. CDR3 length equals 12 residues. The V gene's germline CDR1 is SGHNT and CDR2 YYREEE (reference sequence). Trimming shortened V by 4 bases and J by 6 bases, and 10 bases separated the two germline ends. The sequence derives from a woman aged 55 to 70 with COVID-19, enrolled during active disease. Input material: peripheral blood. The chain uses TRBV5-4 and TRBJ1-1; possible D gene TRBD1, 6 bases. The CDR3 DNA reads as TGTGCCAGCAGCGGACAGACAGCTGAAGCTTTCTTT. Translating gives CASSGQTAEAFF.